The 20 T cell receptor beta chains below were found in one sample sequenced in a study of blood T cell repertoires in COVID-19. Measured with immunoSEQ multiplex PCR; TCRdb has only the in-frame clones, and not every one. The sample includes about 120,000 clones, 90% of them seen just once. Source material: peripheral blood. The receptors shown here come from a woman aged 60-75 years with COVID-19, enrolled during active disease.

This chain links TRBV19 with TRBJ2-7, with unresolved D. Trimming pared 5 bases from V and 0 bases from J, leaving 2 bases between. CDR3 size: 11 residues. Germline CDR1 LNHDA, CDR2 SQIVND (reference sequence). The CDR3 region is CASSHSYEQYF. For the CDR3, the DNA is TGTGCCAGTAGTCACTCCTACGAGCAGTACTTC.

This chain connects TRBV19 to TRBJ1-5, with 9 bases matching TRBD1. Per germline, CDR1 LNHDA and CDR2 SQIVND (reference sequence). The CDR3 extends over 14 amino acids. V lost 1 base to trimming and J lost 6 bases; unmatched junction nucleotides: 1. In nucleotides, the CDR3 is TGTGCCAGTAGTATAGGGACAGGGGTTCAGCCCCAGCATTTT. It codes for CASSIGTGVQPQHF.

This sequence joins TRBV13 and TRBJ2-7; D is undetermined. V lost 4 bases, J lost 7 bases, and 8 bases lay in between. The CDR3 extends over 11 amino acids. Germline V CDR1 and CDR2: PRHDT, FYEKMQ (reference sequence). The CDR3 is CASSSDLEQYF. Written as DNA, the CDR3 is TGTGCCAGCAGCTCTGACTTGGAGCAGTACTTC.

The chain is built from TRBV4-2 and TRBJ1-4; 7 nucleotides agree with TRBD1. Germline V gene data show CDR1 as LGHNA and CDR2 as YNFKEQ. This CDR3 is 17 amino acids long. The J segment lost 5 bases and the V segment lost 2 bases, leaving 11 bases of the junction unmatched. The CDR3 DNA sequence: TGTGCCAGCAGCCAAAAGCCCGGGACAGAATTAAATGAAAAACTGTTTTTT. The encoded protein is CASSQKPGTELNEKLFF.

This sequence joins TRBV7-8 and TRBJ2-3; TRBD2 matches 9 bases. CDR3 size: 16 residues. The junction had 5 bases not matched to a gene; V was cut back by 1 base and J by 3 bases. Germline loops: CDR1 SGHVS, CDR2 FQNEAQ. The CDR3 sequence is CASSLGVAGDTDTQYF. CDR3 DNA: TGTGCCAGCAGCTTAGGGGTAGCGGGGGATACAGATACGCAGTATTTT.

CDR3 nucleotides: TGTGCCAGCAGCTTAATGGGAGGGGACTCCTACAATGAGCAGTTCTTC. Protein sequence: CASSLMGGDSYNEQFF. The chain links TRBV7-2 to TRBJ2-1; 7 bases agree with TRBD2. Germline-derived CDR1 and CDR2 are SGHTA and FQGNSA. With 2 bases clipped from V and 0 bases from J, the junction kept 4 bases outside the gene matches. CDR3 length: 16 amino acids. The variable domain in full, with the rest retrieved from reference TRBV7-2 and TRBJ2-1, is GAGVSQSPSNKVTEKGKDVELRCDPISGHTALYWYRQSLGQGLEFLIYFQGNSAPDKSGLPSDRFSAERTGGSVSTLTIQRTQQEDSAVYLCASSLMGGDSYNEQFFGPGTRLTVL.

This clone was counted a single time. The chain links TRBV4-3 to TRBJ1-1; D ambiguous. The germline gives CDR1 LGHNA, CDR2 YSLEER. The ends were cut back, 4 bases at V and 4 bases at J, with 10 bases in the middle. The CDR3 sequence is 13 residues long. CDR3 DNA sequence: TGCGCCAGCAGCCGCCTTCCGGGCACTGAAGCTTTCTTT. This encodes CASSRLPGTEAFF.

J is TRBJ2-7 and V is TRBV6-5, with 7 bases that match TRBD1. CDR3 length equals 15 residues. Germline assignment: CDR1 MNHEY and CDR2 SVGAGI. V lost 4 bases to trimming and J lost 3 bases; unmatched junction nucleotides: 9. This CDR3 is CASSLAQTGIYEQYF. The CDR3 nucleotides read TGTGCCAGCAGTTTAGCCCAGACAGGGATCTACGAGCAGTACTTC.

The chain employs TRBV30 and TRBJ1-2, with 7 bases fitting TRBD1. V trimming: 3 bases; J trimming: 7 bases; junction bases outside the gene matches: 8. Germline V gene sequence: CDR1 GTSNPN, CDR2 SVGIG (reference sequence). The CDR3 extends over 13 amino acids. DNA for the CDR3: TGTGCCTGGAGACCCGACAGGGCAGGTGGCTACACCTTC. The encoded protein is CAWRPDRAGGYTF.

This rearrangement joins TRBV30 to TRBJ1-1, with 7 bases aligning to TRBD1. Trimming cost V 2 bases and J 12 bases; bases outside gene matches: 6. The CDR3 is 11 residues long. Germline V lookup: CDR1 GTSNPN, CDR2 SVGIG (reference sequence). DNA for the CDR3: TGTGCCTGGAGTCCACAGGGGACCACTTTCTTT. This gives the protein CAWSPQGTTFF.

The V and J genes are TRBV19 and TRBJ1-4; D is uncertain. V lost 2 bases, J lost 6 bases, and 16 bases lay in between. CDR1 and CDR2 from the germline V gene are LNHDA and SQIVND (reference sequence). The CDR3 consists of 16 residues. CDR3 protein: CASSIKGSQEDEKLFF. CDR3 coding DNA: TGTGCCAGTAGTATAAAGGGTAGCCAGGAGGATGAAAAACTGTTTTTT.

This clone occurred once. The rearrangement uses TRBV19 and TRBJ1-4; no firm D call. Trimming cost V 3 bases and J 2 bases, with 7 bases left between them. The CDR3 loop spans 14 amino acids. Germline values: CDR1 LNHDA, CDR2 SQIVND (reference sequence). CDR3 amino acids: CASSMTPTNEKLFF. DNA for the CDR3: TGTGCCAGTAGTATGACACCTACTAATGAAAAACTGTTTTTT.

The chain is built from TRBV10-3 and TRBJ2-7, with TRBD2 matching 12 bases. Germline V lookup: CDR1 ENHRY, CDR2 SYGVKD. Losses at the gene ends were 4 bases for V and 5 bases for J; bases not matched to a gene: 6. The CDR3 length is 15 residues. The CDR3 here is CAISGETSGGHEQYF. The CDR3 DNA follows: TGTGCCATCAGTGGGGAGACTAGCGGGGGACACGAGCAGTACTTC.

The V and J genes are TRBV21-1 and TRBJ2-7; the D call in the table, TRBD1, was not verified against the DNA. TRBV21-1 is flagged as a pseudogene. This CDR3 region has 14 residues. The CDR3: CASSSGTATYEQYF. The CDR3 DNA reads TGTGCCAGCTCTTCCGGGACAGCAACCTACGAGCAGTACTTC.

The chain joins TRBV21-1 to TRBJ1-5. TRBV21-1 constitutes a pseudogene. The CDR3 covers 18 residues. In nucleotides, the CDR3 is TGTGCCAGCAGCAATCTCAGGGACTGGCTCCTTAGTAATCAGCCCCAGCATTTT. Translating gives CASSNLRDWLLSNQPQHF.

The count of this clone is one. The V call is TRBV19, the J call TRBJ2-7, with TRBD1 as a possible D gene (5 bases). This CDR3 contains 12 residues. Germline V gene sequence: CDR1 LNHDA, CDR2 SQIVND (reference sequence). V was trimmed by 6 bases and J by 1 base, leaving 7 bases between them. The CDR3 bases are TGTGCCAGTAGCGACAGTTCCTACGAGCAGTACTTC. Protein sequence: CASSDSSYEQYF.

The chain links TRBV18 to TRBJ2-7, with a weak D call TRBD2 (6 bases). Per germline, CDR1 KGHSH and CDR2 LQKENI. CDR3 size: 15 residues. V gave up 3 bases and J gave up 6 bases, with 18 bases separating them. The CDR3 DNA reads TGTGCCAGCTCACCCCGATCGGGGGTGGGGGGCGAGCAGTACTTC. Its protein product is CASSPRSGVGGEQYF.

The chain carries TRBV7-2 and TRBJ2-3, with 9 bases aligning to TRBD2. In germline, CDR1 is SGHTA, CDR2 FQGNSA. Trimming removed 1 base from V and 2 bases from J; junction bases left unmatched: 10. CDR3 length equals 18 residues. The CDR3 loop is CASSLVVATSGYTDTQYF. Here the CDR3 DNA reads TGTGCCAGCAGCTTAGTTGTAGCGACTAGCGGATACACAGATACGCAGTATTTT.

This chain connects TRBV3-1 (or the pseudogene TRBV3-2) to TRBJ2-7; TRBD1 aligns across 8 bases. Germline trimming cut 4 bases from V and 6 bases from J; bases unmatched to any gene: 11. This CDR3 comprises 15 residues. Germline V gives CDR1 LGHDT, CDR2 YNNKEL (reference sequence). This CDR3 is CASSPWTGKSREQYF. The CDR3 region has the DNA TGTGCCAGCAGCCCGTGGACAGGGAAATCCCGCGAGCAGTACTTC.

The chain employs TRBV24-1 and TRBJ2-2; perhaps TRBD1 as D (6 bases). Trimming pared 9 bases from V and 1 base from J, leaving 8 bases between. The CDR3 extends over 13 amino acids. CDR1 KGHDR and CDR2 SFDVKD come from the germline V gene. The CDR3 coding sequence is TGTGCCACCGGGACAAGGAACACCGGGGAGCTGTTTTTT. Translating it yields CATGTRNTGELFF.